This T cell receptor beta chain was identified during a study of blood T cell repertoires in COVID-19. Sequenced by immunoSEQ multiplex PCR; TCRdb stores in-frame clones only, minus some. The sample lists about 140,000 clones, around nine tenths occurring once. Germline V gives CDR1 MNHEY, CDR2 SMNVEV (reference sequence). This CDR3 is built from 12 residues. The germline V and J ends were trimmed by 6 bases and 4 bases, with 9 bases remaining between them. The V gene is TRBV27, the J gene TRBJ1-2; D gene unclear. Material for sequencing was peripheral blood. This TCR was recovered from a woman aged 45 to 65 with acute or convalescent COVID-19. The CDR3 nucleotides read TGTGCCAGCAGCGCCCTCGGCTATGGCTACACCTTC. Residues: CASSALGYGYTF.